Below, one T cell receptor beta chain is given with its context. Its antigen is as yet unknown. With 5 bases clipped from V and 2 bases from J, the junction kept 7 bases outside the gene matches. CDR3 length: 17 residues. Germline assignment: CDR1 SGHNT and CDR2 YENEEA. The data were obtained in a study of vaccination effects on CD4 cells after COVID-19. CD4+ T cells specific for antigen were expanded with viral peptide pools by the ViraFEST assay before sequencing. Culturing for ten to eleven days preceded CD4+ T cell isolation. It was between March and December 2020 that the person had a SARS-CoV-2 infection confirmed by PCR. Days 3 and 7 were when half the medium was replaced with IL-2 medium. Sequenced by immunoSEQ multiplex PCR; TCRdb stores in-frame clones only, minus some. The data contain roughly 70,000 clones, around 70% of them seen just once; the ten biggest clones take up around 4.6%.

The source is a human donor who had a prior SARS-CoV-2 infection. The chain joins TRBV11-3 to TRBJ2-6; 9 bases line up with TRBD2. Sequences were derived from CD4+ T cells from PBMCs cultured with HIV peptides, sampled before COVID-19 vaccination. Subset: HIV-1 Nef peptide pool negative control/reference culture. DNA of the CDR3: TGTGCCAGCAGCGCGCAAGGGACTAGCACTGGGGCCAACGTCCTGACTTTC. Translating it yields CASSAQGTSTGANVLTF.